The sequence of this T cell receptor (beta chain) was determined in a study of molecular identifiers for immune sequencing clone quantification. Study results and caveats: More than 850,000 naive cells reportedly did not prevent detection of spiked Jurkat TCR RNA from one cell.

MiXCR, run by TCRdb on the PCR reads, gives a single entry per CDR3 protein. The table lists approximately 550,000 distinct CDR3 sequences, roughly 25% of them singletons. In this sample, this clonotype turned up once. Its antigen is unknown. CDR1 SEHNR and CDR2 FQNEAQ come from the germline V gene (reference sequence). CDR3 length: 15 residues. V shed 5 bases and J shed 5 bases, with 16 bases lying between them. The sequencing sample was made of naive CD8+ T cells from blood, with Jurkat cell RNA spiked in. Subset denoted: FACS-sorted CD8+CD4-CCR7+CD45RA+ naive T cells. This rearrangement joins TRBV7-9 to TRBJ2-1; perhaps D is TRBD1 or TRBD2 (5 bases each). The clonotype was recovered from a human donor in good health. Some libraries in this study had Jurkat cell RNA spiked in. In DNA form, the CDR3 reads TGTGCCAGCAGCGAGACAGCGGCGATACACAATGAGCAGTTCTTC. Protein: CASSETAAIHNEQFF.